This T cell receptor beta chain was identified during a study of vaccination effects on CD4 cells after COVID-19. Study overall: Participants got two doses of BNT162b2 or mRNA-1273 vaccine. At 16 days and one week before vaccination, two convalescent patients gave samples.

Per germline, CDR1 SGHTA and CDR2 FQGNSA. The CDR3 is 13 amino acids. V lost 3 bases and J 4 bases, leaving 9 bases between the germline ends. Antigen-specific CD4+ T cells were expanded with viral peptide pools in the ViraFEST assay before sequencing. On day 10 of culture, CD4+ T cells were separated out. A positive SARS-CoV-2 PCR test fell between March and December 2020. The authors replaced half the medium with IL-2 medium on days 3 and 7. Libraries were prepared by immunoSEQ multiplex PCR; TCRdb keeps only in-frame clonotypes and omits some of them. The sample has more than 20,000 clones, 60% to 80% seen once. Findings and limits, study-wide: Missing from the study were early post-infection timepoints, and its convalescent patients were few.

This clone was recorded only once. Its antigen is currently unknown. The chain is built from TRBV7-2 and TRBJ1-1, with a tentative D call TRBD1 (5 bases). This TCR came from a human donor who had a prior SARS-CoV-2 infection. Sequencing used CD4+ T cells from PBMCs cultured with HCoV-NL63 spike peptides, obtained before COVID-19 vaccination. The CDR3 protein is CASSFWTRTEAFF. Written as DNA, the CDR3 is TGTGCCAGCAGCTTCTGGACACGCACTGAAGCTTTCTTT. Filled out from reference TRBV7-2 and TRBJ1-1, the complete variable domain reads GAGVSQSPSNKVTEKGKDVELRCDPISGHTALYWYRQSLGQGLEFLIYFQGNSAPDKSGLPSDRFSAERTGGSVSTLTIQRTQQEDSAVYLCASSFWTRTEAFFGQGTRLTVV.